The rows below give T cell receptor beta chains drawn from one sample of a study of cytomegalovirus exposure and HLA in healthy donors. Some clones are missing from TCRdb's copy, which holds only in-frame ones; the method was immunoSEQ multiplex PCR. The sample lists a few hundred thousand clones, about 79% occurring once. Material for sequencing was PBMCs. The receptors derive from a man younger than 30 in good health and CMV-seronegative. Each CDR3 is given without its conserved first and last residue. Fields, in order: J gene, clone size, V gene, CDR3 protein. Some rows have no size entry. The others give once, few or many, or a class for an expanded clone.

j_gene: TRBJ2-1; abundance: .; v_gene: TRBV25-1; CDR3aa: ASSEDGGAGGRNEQF
j_gene: TRBJ1-5; abundance: .; v_gene: TRBV15; CDR3aa: ATSYDRSSNQPQH
j_gene: TRBJ2-3; abundance: once; v_gene: TRBV6-4; CDR3aa: ASSVGGEGDTQY
j_gene: .; abundance: .; v_gene: TRBV5-1; CDR3aa: ASSSGQGLPIYEQY
j_gene: TRBJ1-1; abundance: .; v_gene: TRBV5-1; CDR3aa: ASSAPGTGEGINTEAF
j_gene: TRBJ1-1; abundance: few; v_gene: TRBV5-6; CDR3aa: ASSWGQPDTEAF
j_gene: TRBJ2-1; abundance: .; v_gene: TRBV7-7; CDR3aa: ASSLDLAVNEQF
j_gene: TRBJ2-3; abundance: .; v_gene: TRBV18; CDR3aa: ASSPAKLSTDTQY
j_gene: TRBJ1-6; abundance: .; v_gene: TRBV4-1; CDR3aa: ASSQDSRGPELPHSPLH
j_gene: TRBJ2-1; abundance: .; v_gene: TRBV6-5; CDR3aa: ASSLDRPSYNEQF
j_gene: TRBJ2-7; abundance: once; v_gene: TRBV28; CDR3aa: ASSGTGVYEQY
j_gene: TRBJ1-2; abundance: .; v_gene: TRBV9; CDR3aa: ASSVGSGGPYGYT
j_gene: TRBJ1-1; abundance: .; v_gene: TRBV5-4; CDR3aa: ASSAGRGHVKNTEAF
j_gene: TRBJ1-2; abundance: .; v_gene: TRBV6-5; CDR3aa: ASSYGGAGGYT
j_gene: TRBJ1-2; abundance: .; v_gene: TRBV5-1; CDR3aa: ASSDRDYGYT
j_gene: TRBJ2-3; abundance: .; v_gene: TRBV5-3; CDR3aa: ARSLVRVSTDTQY
j_gene: TRBJ1-1; abundance: .; v_gene: TRBV30; CDR3aa: AWLNRERSAEAF
j_gene: TRBJ2-3; abundance: .; v_gene: TRBV9; CDR3aa: ASSVGKRGEVSTDTQY